This T cell receptor beta chain appears in the sequencing data of a study of blood T cell repertoires in COVID-19. Background on the study: Samples representing acute and convalescent COVID-19 were sourced from the United States, Italy and Spain.

The method was immunoSEQ multiplex PCR; TCRdb's version includes in-frame clones alone and lacks a portion of them. This repertoire shows around 60,000 clones, 60% to 85% found once; its top ten account for less than 35%. This clone was counted at least ten times. CDR3 size: 17 residues. V shed 0 bases, J shed 3 bases, and the junction held 11 bases outside the gene matches. CDR1 and CDR2 (germline): KGHSH, LQKENI. This receptor was taken from a human donor in a cohort sampled during active COVID-19. Specimen: peripheral blood. This sequence joins TRBV18 and TRBJ2-7; 7 bases map to TRBD2. The CDR3 coding sequence is TGTGCCAGCTCACCACCCCGACGGGGAGGGATTGACTACGAGCAGTACTTC. Its translation is CASSPPRRGGIDYEQYF.